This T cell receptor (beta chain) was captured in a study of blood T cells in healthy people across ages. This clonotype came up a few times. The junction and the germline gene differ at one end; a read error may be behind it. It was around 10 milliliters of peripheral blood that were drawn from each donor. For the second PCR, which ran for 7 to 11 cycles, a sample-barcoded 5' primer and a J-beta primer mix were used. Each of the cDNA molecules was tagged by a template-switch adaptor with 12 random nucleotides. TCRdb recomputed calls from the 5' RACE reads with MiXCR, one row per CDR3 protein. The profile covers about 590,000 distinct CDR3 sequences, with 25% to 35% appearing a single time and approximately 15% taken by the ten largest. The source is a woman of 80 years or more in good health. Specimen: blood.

This chain's CDR3 is CAWSPGFSGANVPTF. DNA of the CDR3: TGTGCCTGGAGTCCAGGGTTTTCTGGGGCCAACGTCCCGACTTTC. The J gene is TRBJ2-6, the V gene TRBV30, with a possible D match to TRBD1 (5 bases). The CDR3 is made up of 15 amino acids. Per the germline V gene, CDR1 is GTSNPN and CDR2 is SVGIG (reference sequence).